Listed here are 8 T cell receptor beta chains from one sample, sequenced in a study of cytomegalovirus exposure and HLA in healthy donors. PCR primers comprised 60 Vbeta and 13 Jbeta primers. Generated by immunoSEQ multiplex PCR, the TCRdb table keeps only in-frame clones and is missing some. The sample shows approximately 140,000 clones, nearly 85% of them seen only once. The sample consisted of PBMCs. The receptors shown here come from a boy aged 5-17 years in good health and CMV-seronegative.

This clone showed up just once. V usage is TRBV6-6 and J usage is TRBJ1-4; the D gene is possibly TRBD1 (6 bases). Trimming took 9 bases from V and 0 from J, leaving 14 bases between them. This CDR3 region has 15 residues. Germline V gives CDR1 MNHNY, CDR2 SVGAGI (reference sequence). The CDR3 protein is CASISGGATNEKLFF. CDR3 in DNA: TGTGCCAGTATCAGTGGGGGCGCAACTAATGAAAAACTGTTTTTT.

CDR3 loop: CASSILTGNPPQHF. The CDR3, as DNA: TGTGCCAGTAGTATTCTTACGGGGAACCCGCCCCAGCATTTT. This chain uses TRBV19 with TRBJ1-5; D gene ambiguous. This CDR3 contains 14 residues. V shed 3 bases and J shed 9 bases, with 15 bases lying between them. Germline lookup yields CDR1 LNHDA and CDR2 SQIVND (reference sequence).

J is TRBJ2-3 and V is TRBV7-9; 8 nucleotides line up with TRBD2. This CDR3 is built from 14 residues. V dropped 6 bases and J dropped 5; count of bases not matched to a gene: 7. CDR1 is SEHNR, CDR2 FQNEAQ, per germline (reference sequence). The CDR3 DNA reads TGTGCCAGCAGGCCGAGCGGGAGAGGAGATACGCAGTATTTT. It is translated as CASRPSGRGDTQYF.

This clone was counted a few times. The rearrangement joins TRBV20-1 to TRBJ1-1; the D is unclear. V gave up 2 bases and J gave up 9 bases, with 10 bases separating them. This CDR3 contains 11 residues. Germline V gives CDR1 DFQATT, CDR2 SNEGSKA (reference sequence). CDR3 sequence reads: CSARPSVQAFF. In DNA, the CDR3 is TGCAGTGCTAGACCATCGGTTCAAGCTTTCTTT.

The chain joins TRBV4-1 to TRBJ1-2; 9 bases are a match to TRBD1. Germline CDR1 and CDR2: MGHRA and YSYEKL. J was trimmed by 13 bases and V by 0 bases; bases with no gene match: 3. The CDR3 sequence is 12 residues long. CDR3 region: CASSQEQGACTF. The CDR3 region has the DNA TGCGCCAGCAGCCAAGAACAGGGGGCGTGCACCTTC.

The V call is TRBV7-3, the J call TRBJ1-1; D unresolved. This CDR3 is 15 amino acids long. Germline V CDR1 and CDR2: SGHTA, FQGTGA. Trimming pared 4 bases from V and 5 bases from J, leaving 17 bases between. CDR3 in amino acids: CASSSRPKRTTEAFF. Here the CDR3 DNA reads TGTGCCAGCAGCTCAAGACCTAAGCGGACGACTGAAGCTTTCTTT.

The chain uses TRBV5-6 and TRBJ1-2, with TRBD1 identical over 9 bases. The CDR3 consists of 14 residues. J gave up 3 bases and V 0 bases, and 0 bases lay outside the gene matches. CDR1 and CDR2 (germline): SGHDT, YYEEEE. Here the CDR3 DNA reads TGTGCCAGCAGCTTGGGGGACAGGGACTATGGCTACACCTTC. This translates into CASSLGDRDYGYTF.

This clone has just a few counts. The chain has TRBV27 and TRBJ1-1; D gene uncertain. The germline V and J ends were trimmed by 4 bases and 1 base, with 13 bases remaining between them. The CDR3 is 15 amino acids. Germline values: CDR1 MNHEY, CDR2 SMNVEV (reference sequence). Here the CDR3 DNA reads TGTGCCAGCAGTTCCCCGGTTAGAGGGAACACTGAAGCTTTCTTT. This gives the protein CASSSPVRGNTEAFF.